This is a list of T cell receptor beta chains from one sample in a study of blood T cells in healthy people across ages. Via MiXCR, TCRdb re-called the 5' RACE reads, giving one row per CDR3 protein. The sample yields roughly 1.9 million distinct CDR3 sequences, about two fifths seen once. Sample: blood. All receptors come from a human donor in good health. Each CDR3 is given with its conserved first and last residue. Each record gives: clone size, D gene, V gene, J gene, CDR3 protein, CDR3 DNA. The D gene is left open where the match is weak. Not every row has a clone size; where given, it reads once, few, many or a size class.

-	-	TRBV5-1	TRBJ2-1	CASSFRNNEQFF	TGCGCCAGCAGCTTCCGTAACAATGAGCAGTTCTTC
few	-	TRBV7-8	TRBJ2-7	CASSGLWGAYEQYF	TGTGCCAGCAGCGGCCTTTGGGGCGCCTACGAGCAGTACTTC
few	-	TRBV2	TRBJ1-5	CASRQTYNQPQHF	TGTGCCAGCCGACAGACTTACAATCAGCCCCAGCATTTT
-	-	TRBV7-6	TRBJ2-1	CASSLMWLGANEQFF	TGTGCCAGCAGCTTAATGTGGTTGGGCGCCAATGAGCAGTTCTTC
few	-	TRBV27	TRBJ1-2	CATLTARGNYGYTF	TGTGCCACTCTGACAGCCCGGGGAAACTATGGCTACACCTTC
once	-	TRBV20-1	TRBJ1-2	CSARDLDINYGYTF	TGCAGTGCTAGAGATCTGGACATCAACTATGGCTACACCTTC
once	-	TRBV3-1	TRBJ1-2	CASSPRTTQGYGYTF	TGTGCCAGCAGCCCTCGCACAACCCAAGGCTATGGCTACACCTTC
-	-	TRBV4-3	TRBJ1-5	CASSQDNFYGQPQHF	TGCGCCAGCAGCCAAGATAACTTCTACGGGCAGCCCCAGCATTTT
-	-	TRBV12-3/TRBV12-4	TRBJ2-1	CASLWGSYNEQFF	TGTGCCAGCCTATGGGGCTCCTACAATGAGCAGTTCTTC
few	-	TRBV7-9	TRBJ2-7	CASSNTGQSIEQYF	TGTGCCAGCAGCAATACCGGACAGTCCATAGAGCAGTACTTC
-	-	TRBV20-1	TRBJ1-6	CSARDRPFGNSPLHF	TGCAGTGCTAGAGACCGGCCCTTTGGTAATTCACCCCTCCACTTT
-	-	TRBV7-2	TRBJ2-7	CASSLRFSEQYF	TGTGCCAGCAGCTTAAGGTTCTCCGAGCAGTACTTC
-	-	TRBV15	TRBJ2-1	CATSSNFEYNEQFF	TGTGCCACCAGCAGTAATTTTGAATACAATGAGCAGTTCTTC
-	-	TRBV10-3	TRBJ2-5	CAISERGTAGTQYF	TGTGCCATCAGTGAGCGCGGGACAGCCGGGACCCAGTACTTC
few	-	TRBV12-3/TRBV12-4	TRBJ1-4	CASIPGGSNEKLFF	TGTGCCAGCATCCCGGGGGGTTCTAATGAAAAACTGTTTTTT
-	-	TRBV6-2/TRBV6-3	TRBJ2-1	CASRMGIEQFF	TGTGCCAGCAGGATGGGCATTGAGCAGTTCTTC
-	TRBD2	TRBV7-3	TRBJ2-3	CASSQLGTSGSTDTQYF	TGTGCCAGCAGCCAACTAGGGACTAGCGGGAGCACAGATACGCAGTATTTT
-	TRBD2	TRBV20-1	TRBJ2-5	CSAREIAGGQETQYF	TGCAGTGCTAGAGAGATAGCGGGGGGACAAGAGACCCAGTACTTC
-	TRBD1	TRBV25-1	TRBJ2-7	CASSEAGGGYEQYF	TGTGCCAGCAGTGAAGCAGGGGGCGGCTACGAGCAGTACTTC
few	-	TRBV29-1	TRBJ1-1	CSVGAVVTEAFF	TGCAGCGTTGGGGCGGTTGTCACTGAAGCTTTCTTT
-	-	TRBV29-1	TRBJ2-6	CSVVEQAGANVLTF	TGCAGCGTTGTGGAACAGGCAGGGGCCAACGTCCTGACTTTC
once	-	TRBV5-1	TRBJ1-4	CASSVNGGDGEKLFF	TGCGCCAGCAGCGTCAATGGGGGTGATGGGGAAAAACTGTTTTTT
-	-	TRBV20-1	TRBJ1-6	CSAPYSGKPPLHF	TGCAGTGCCCCTTACTCAGGGAAACCACCCCTCCACTTT
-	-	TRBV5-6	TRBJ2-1	CASSLRTDEQFF	TGTGCCAGCAGCTTACGGACCGATGAGCAGTTCTTC
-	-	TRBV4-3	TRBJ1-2	CASSQDQFGGGYTF	TGCGCCAGCAGCCAAGACCAGTTTGGGGGCGGCTACACCTTC
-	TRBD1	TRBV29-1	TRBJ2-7	CSVVLGDRANEQYF	TGCAGCGTTGTCCTGGGGGACAGGGCCAACGAGCAGTACTTC
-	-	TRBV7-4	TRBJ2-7	CASKPYHEQYF	TGTGCCAGCAAGCCCTATCACGAGCAGTACTTC
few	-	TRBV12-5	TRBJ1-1	CASRRVMNTEAFF	TGTGCTAGTAGGAGGGTGATGAACACTGAAGCTTTCTTT
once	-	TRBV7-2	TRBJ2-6	CASSLKPGNSGANVLTF	TGTGCCAGCAGCCTAAAACCAGGAAACTCTGGGGCCAACGTCCTGACTTTC
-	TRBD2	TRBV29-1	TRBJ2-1	CSTLAGVNSYNEQFF	TGCAGCACGCTAGCGGGGGTCAACTCCTACAATGAGCAGTTCTTC
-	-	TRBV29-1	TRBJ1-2	CSVEPEGGYGYTF	TGCAGCGTTGAACCCGAAGGAGGCTATGGCTACACCTTC
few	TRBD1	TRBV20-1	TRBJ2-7	CSARGDRAYEQYF	TGCAGTGCTAGGGGGGACAGGGCCTACGAGCAGTACTTC
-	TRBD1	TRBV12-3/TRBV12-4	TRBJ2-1	CASIETPGQGRDERFF	TGTGCCAGCATTGAGACCCCGGGACAGGGGCGCGATGAGCGGTTCTTC
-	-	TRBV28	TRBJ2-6	CASSFPRPTAARGSGANVLTF	TGTGCCAGCAGTTTTCCCAGGCCCACCGCCGCCAGGGGCTCTGGGGCCAACGTCCTGACGTTC
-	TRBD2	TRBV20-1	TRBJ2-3	CSATQGLAGGLSTDTQYF	TGCAGTGCTACCCAAGGACTAGCGGGGGGGTTAAGCACAGATACGCAGTATTTT
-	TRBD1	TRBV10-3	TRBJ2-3	CAITRDREADTQYF	TGTGCCATCACCCGGGACAGGGAGGCAGATACGCAGTATTTT
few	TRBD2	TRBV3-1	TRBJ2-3	CASSQTSSGGTDTQYF	TGTGCCAGCAGCCAAACATCTAGCGGAGGCACAGATACGCAGTATTTT
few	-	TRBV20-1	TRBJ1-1	CSASRGLDTEAFF	TGCAGTGCTAGTAGGGGGTTGGACACTGAAGCTTTCTTT
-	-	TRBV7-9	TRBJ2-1	CASRQGGPYNEQFF	TGTGCCAGCAGACAGGGGGGGCCCTACAATGAGCAGTTCTTC
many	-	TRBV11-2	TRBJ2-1	CASSLRDTVSNEQFF	TGTGCCAGCAGCTTGCGGGACACAGTTAGCAATGAGCAGTTCTTC
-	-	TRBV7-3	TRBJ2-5	CASSLRGASAETQYF	TGTGCCAGCAGCTTAAGGGGGGCGTCGGCGGAGACCCAGTACTTC
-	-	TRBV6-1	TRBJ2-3	CASSPDLGFSSTDTQYF	TGTGCCAGCAGTCCAGATTTGGGGTTTTCGAGCACAGATACGCAGTATTTT
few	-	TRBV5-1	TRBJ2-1	CASSLETEGEQFF	TGCGCCAGCAGCTTGGAAACCGAGGGTGAGCAGTTCTTC
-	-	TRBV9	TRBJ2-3	CASSEYSLSLTDTQYF	TGTGCCAGCAGTGAGTACTCTTTATCGCTCACAGATACGCAGTATTTT